This TCR beta chain was sequenced during a study of shared clonotypes between healthy human individuals. Samples underwent the assay at deep level. Data came from immunoSEQ multiplex PCR; TCRdb stores just in-frame clones and leaves some out. The sample records 2 million to 2.5 million clones, 90% to 95% being singletons. Points on this clone: Antigen unknown.

The V and J ends lost 5 bases and 7 bases respectively, with 21 bases between them. This CDR3 comprises 16 residues. Germline CDR1 reads MNHEY; CDR2 reads SMNVEV (reference sequence). Notes on the study in general: The low donor count limited represented genetic and exposure-history diversity. Deeper or shallower sequencing was expected to change how clonotypes are shared among donors.

All the donors were Caucasian adults who lived in Nashville, Tennessee. The TCR sequence derives from a man aged 18-30 years in good health. The V call is TRBV27, the J call TRBJ1-5, with D unclear. Sequenced input: naive CD4+ T cells sorted from blood. Subset given: CD45RA+ positively selected. The CDR3 DNA is TGTGCCAGCAGTCCGCGAAGACAAGTATCGGGGCAGCCCCAGCATTTT. Translation: CASSPRRQVSGQPQHF.